What follows describes a single T cell receptor (beta chain). The antigen is not known. The CDR3 has 14 residues. V was clipped by 3 bases and J by 6 bases; unmatched bases: 5. Germline CDR1 DFQATT, CDR2 SNEGSKA (reference sequence). The sample is drawn from a study of blood T cells in healthy people across ages. General study results and limits: Naive T cell percentage showed a strong correlation with TCR beta diversity. Donor CMV infection status was unknown, possibly confounding age-related changes in expanded clonotypes.

Then a second PCR, running about 6 to 11 cycles, was carried out with a sample-barcoded 5' primer and a J-beta primer mix. TCRdb itself ran the 5' RACE reads through MiXCR, one entry per CDR3 protein. The sample holds around 600,000 distinct CDR3 sequences; 47% are singletons and the top ten take about 22%. V is TRBV20-1 and J is TRBJ2-1; the match to TRBD2 covers 10 bases. The sample consisted of blood. This receptor was obtained from a man of 80 years or more in good health. The CDR3 coding sequence is TGCAGTGCTAGGAAGCGGGGGGGGGTCAATGAGCAGTTCTTC. Its translation: CSARKRGGVNEQFF.